This TCR beta chain was identified during a study of blood T cells in healthy people across ages. Study-level results: Aged donors had fewer naive CD4+ cells and lower diversity than long-lived donors.

Combining a sample-barcoded 5' primer with a J-beta primer mix, a second PCR ran for 7 to 11 cycles. CDR3-containing paired-end reads numbered at least 2.5 million in each sample. A single record per CDR3 protein comes from TCRdb applying MiXCR to the 5' RACE reads. Of under 2,000,000 distinct CDR3 sequences in the sample, around half are singletons; the top ten hold more than 2%. Remarks on this clonotype: The antigen is not known.

The TCR was taken from a woman aged 40 to 55 in good health. Material: blood.

CDR3 DNA sequence: TGCGCCAGCAGCTTGTATCTAGCTCACAATGAGCAGTTCTTC. Translating gives CASSLYLAHNEQFF. This sequence joins TRBV5-1 and TRBJ2-1, with D maybe TRBD2 (5 bases). The germline CDR1 and CDR2 sequences are SGHRS and YFSETQ. With 1 base removed from V and 5 bases from J, the gap between germline ends came to 10 bases. The CDR3 consists of 14 residues.